These 14 T cell receptor beta chains share one sample of origin, sequenced in a study of metastatic and nonmetastatic thyroid tumors. Until they underwent thyroid surgery, no patient had received any treatment. TCRdb re-analyzed the PCR reads using MiXCR. The table records about 23,000 clones, about 26% of them present only once. What was sequenced was blood. The receptors shown here come from a male donor with papillary thyroid cancer or a benign thyroid nodule (not recorded which). Some clones in this sample may be carry-over from other donors' samples.

Concerning this clone: A junction boundary mismatches the germline segment, possibly from a read error. This chain uses TRBV18 with TRBJ2-7; possibly TRBD2 for D (5 bases). The CDR3 covers 12 residues. CDR1 is KGHSH, CDR2 LQKENI, per germline. The CDR3 spells CASSPDYYEQSF. The CDR3 region has the DNA TGTGCCAGCTCACCCGACTACTACGAGCAGTCCTTC.

The gene calls are TRBV5-1 and TRBJ2-2; D is tentatively TRBD1 or TRBD2 (5 bases each). This CDR3 is 15 amino acids long. With 4 bases removed from V and 4 bases from J, the gap between germline ends came to 14 bases. Germline CDR1 is SGHRS and CDR2 is YFSETQ. The CDR3 DNA reads as TGCGCCAGCAGCCCTATAATCGGGGCCACCGGGGAGCTGTTTTTT. This gives the protein CASSPIIGATGELFF.

By share, this clone counts as medium-sized. This chain uses TRBV11-3 with TRBJ2-7, with D perhaps assigned TRBD1 or TRBD2 (5 bases each). V lost 9 bases to trimming and J lost 6 bases, with 21 bases between them. The germline CDR1 and CDR2 sequences are SGHNT and YENEEA. The CDR3 spans 14 residues. Written as DNA, the CDR3 is TGTGCCAGTATCGACCCGGGGCCTTCTGGCGAGCAGTACTTC. It yields the protein CASIDPGPSGEQYF.

This clone came up many times. The rearrangement links TRBV3-1 to TRBJ1-1; a weak D match, TRBD1 (5 bases). This CDR3 spans 11 amino acids. Germline loops: CDR1 LGHDT, CDR2 YNNKEL (reference sequence). V shed 4 bases and J shed 6 bases, with 6 bases lying between them. CDR3 DNA sequence: TGTGCCAGCAGCCGAGGGGCTGAAGCTTTCTTT. Protein: CASSRGAEAFF.

In this sample, this clone turned up many times. This chain links TRBV7-3 with TRBJ2-5; TRBD2 agrees at 7 bases. Germline loops: CDR1 SGHTA, CDR2 FQGTGA. There are 13 residues in the CDR3. V was clipped by 2 bases and J by 3 bases; unmatched bases: 0. The CDR3 reads CASSLGTKETQYF. The CDR3 DNA is TGTGCCAGCAGCTTAGGGACTAAAGAGACCCAGTACTTC. Full variable domain (rest looked up from reference TRBV7-3 and TRBJ2-5): GAGVSQTPSNKVTEKGKYVELRCDPISGHTALYWYRQSLGQGPEFLIYFQGTGAADDSGLPNDRFFAVRPEGSVSTLKIQRTERGDSAVYLCASSLGTKETQYFGPGTRLLVL.

This clone has ten or more counts. This sequence joins TRBV25-1 and TRBJ2-6; D is ambiguous. Trimming cost V 6 bases and J 0 bases, with 0 bases left between them. CDR1 and CDR2 from the germline V gene are MGHDK and SYGVNS. The CDR3 covers 12 residues. CDR3: CASSSGANVLTF. The CDR3 nucleotides read TGTGCCAGCAGCTCTGGGGCCAACGTCCTGACTTTC. Full variable domain (missing parts from reference TRBV25-1 and TRBJ2-6): EADIYQTPRYLVIGTGKKITLECSQTMGHDKMYWYQQDPGMELHLIHYSYGVNSTEKGDLSSESTVSRIRTEHFPLTLESARPSHTSQYLCASSSGANVLTFGAGSRLTVL.

This clone has at least ten counts. The chain combines TRBV9 with TRBJ1-2, with 11 bases aligning to TRBD1. The CDR3 loop spans 14 amino acids. Trimming cost V 4 bases and J 2 bases; bases outside gene matches: 1. Germline lookup yields CDR1 SGDLS and CDR2 YYNGEE. The chain's CDR3 is CASSWTGGNYGYTF. CDR3 coding DNA: TGTGCCAGCAGCTGGACAGGGGGCAACTATGGCTACACCTTC.

This clone has more than one count but fewer than ten. No conserved phenylalanine or tryptophan is present at the end of the CDR3, so a read error is the likely explanation. Because the CDR3's place on the DNA is in doubt, the DNA is left out and the CDR3 is given as listed by TCRdb. CDR3 sequence: CASSLGGPTDTQNI. The chain uses TRBV6-2 or TRBV6-3 and TRBJ2-3; TRBD2 was called by the table and not checked on the DNA. Including both end residues, the CDR3 is 14 amino acids long. The germline CDR1 and CDR2 sequences are MNHEY and SVGEGT.

There are a few counts of this clone. The chain uses TRBV10-1 and TRBJ2-7; D possibly matches TRBD1 or TRBD2 (5 bases each). Looked up from germline, CDR1 is WNHNN and CDR2 is SYGVQD (reference sequence). The CDR3 is 13 amino acids. With 3 bases removed from V and 3 bases from J, the gap between germline ends came to 9 bases. The CDR3 DNA is TGCGCCAGCAGTGATCGGGGCCTCTACGAGCAGTACTTC. The encoded protein is CASSDRGLYEQYF.

This clone showed up many times. V usage is TRBV10-1 and J usage is TRBJ2-3; D remains ambiguous. The CDR3 covers 15 residues. Trimming pared 2 bases from V and 0 bases from J, leaving 9 bases between. The germline CDR1 and CDR2 sequences are WNHNN and SYGVQD (reference sequence). The CDR3 here is CASSEGDTSTDTQYF. For the CDR3, the DNA is TGCGCCAGCAGTGAGGGGGATACTAGCACAGATACGCAGTATTTT.

In its sample, this clone was seen many times. This rearrangement joins TRBV15 to TRBJ2-7; D is possibly TRBD2 (5 bases). The germline V gene has CDR1 LNHNV and CDR2 YYDKDF (reference sequence). V was trimmed by 1 base and J by 4 bases, leaving 11 bases between them. The CDR3 runs to 14 residues. The CDR3 DNA is TGTGCCACCAGCAGAGGGGCTAGCACTTACGAGCAGTACTTC. Translated: CATSRGASTYEQYF.

Ten or more counts support this clone. The chain couples TRBV10-3 to TRBJ2-3; no clear D. Trimming cost V 4 bases and J 6 bases, with 11 bases left between them. This CDR3 region has 13 residues. Germline V gene data show CDR1 as ENHRY and CDR2 as SYGVKD. CDR3 amino acids: CAISADLSDTQYF. As DNA, the CDR3 is TGTGCCATCAGTGCCGACCTTTCGGATACGCAGTATTTT.

This clone was seen a few times. The chain couples TRBV6-1 to TRBJ1-5, with D unclear. Germline CDR1 and CDR2: MNHNS and SASEGT. There are 13 residues in the CDR3. V was pared by 3 bases and J by 4 bases, with 7 bases between. The CDR3 spells CASSDCHNQPQHF. In nucleotides, the CDR3 is TGTGCCAGCAGTGACTGCCATAATCAGCCCCAGCATTTT.

Details on this clone: Compared with germline, one end of the junction differs, possibly owing to a read error. V usage is TRBV6-1 and J usage is TRBJ2-7, with 14 bases fitting TRBD2. This CDR3 spans 13 amino acids. Germline V CDR1 and CDR2: MNHNS, SASEGT. The CDR3 region is CAMTSGRVYEQHF. CDR3 sequence (DNA): TGTGCCATGACTAGCGGGAGGGTATACGAGCAGCACTTC.